The 5 T cell receptor beta chains reported below all come from one sample, sequenced in a study of T-cell reconstitution after alpha-beta-depleted transplantation in children. The authors prepared the TCRbeta library with unique molecular identifiers. Each CDR3 protein gets one entry after TCRdb re-called the PCR reads with MiXCR. The table lists about 480,000 distinct CDR3 sequences, around an eighth of them singletons, with about 5.4% in the top ten. Source: PBMCs from the stem cell graft donor, taken from the stem cell graft. The source is a human donor who donated a stem cell graft to a child with combined immunodeficiency.

This CDR3 reads CASRTTGEIFSEAFF. CDR3 DNA: TGCGCCAGCAGGACGACAGGGGAAATATTCTCTGAAGCTTTCTTT. The chain employs TRBV5-1 and TRBJ1-1; TRBD1 matches at 8 bases. The CDR3 contains 15 residues. Germline V lookup: CDR1 SGHRS, CDR2 YFSETQ. V trimming: 5 bases; J trimming: 6 bases; junction bases outside the gene matches: 12.

The sample holds a few counts of this clonotype. This rearrangement joins TRBV21-1 to TRBJ2-4; the table assigns TRBD1, which was not confirmed against the DNA. TRBV21-1 is noted as a pseudogene. CDR3 length: 18 amino acids. The CDR3 DNA follows: TGTGCCAGCATCTCTGTTCCGAGACAGGGGACTGCCAAAAACATTCAGTACTTC. This gives the protein CASISVPRQGTAKNIQYF.

This clonotype was observed at least ten times. This chain links TRBV29-1 with TRBJ2-7, with 8 bases that match TRBD1. The trim removed 3 bases at V and 2 bases at J, leaving 6 bases unmatched. There are 14 residues in the CDR3. Germline CDR1 is SQVTM and CDR2 is ANQGSEA. CDR3 coding DNA: TGCAGCGTTGAGAGACAGGGGCATACCTACGAGCAGTACTTC. Amino acids: CSVERQGHTYEQYF.

V usage is TRBV6-1 and J usage is TRBJ2-7, with 8 bases matching TRBD1. This CDR3 is 15 amino acids long. CDR1 and CDR2 (germline): MNHNS, SASEGT. Trimming removed 1 base from V and 5 bases from J; junction bases left unmatched: 7. The CDR3 region is CASSEEGAGGHEQYF. CDR3 coding DNA: TGTGCCAGCAGTGAAGAGGGGGCAGGGGGCCACGAGCAGTACTTC.

The CDR3 loop is CASSFGRINEAFF. CDR3 in DNA: TGTGCCAGCAGCTTTGGGCGGATCAATGAAGCTTTCTTT. The chain couples TRBV7-9 to TRBJ1-1; no definite D call. The CDR3 has 13 amino acids. V shed 3 bases and J shed 7 bases, with 12 bases lying between them. Germline-derived CDR1 and CDR2 are SEHNR and FQNEAQ (reference sequence).